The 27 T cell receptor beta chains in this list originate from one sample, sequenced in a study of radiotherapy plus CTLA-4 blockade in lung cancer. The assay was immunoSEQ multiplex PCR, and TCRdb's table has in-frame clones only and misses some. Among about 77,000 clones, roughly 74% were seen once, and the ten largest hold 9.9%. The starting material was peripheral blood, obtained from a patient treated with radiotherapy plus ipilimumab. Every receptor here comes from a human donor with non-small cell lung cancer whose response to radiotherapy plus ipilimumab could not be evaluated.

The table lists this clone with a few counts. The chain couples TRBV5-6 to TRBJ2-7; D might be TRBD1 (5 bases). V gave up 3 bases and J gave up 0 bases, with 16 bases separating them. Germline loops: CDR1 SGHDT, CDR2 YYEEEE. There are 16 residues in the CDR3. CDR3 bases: TGTGCCAGCAGCTCAGGGTTTCGAGTTTACTCCTACGAGCAGTACTTC. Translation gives CASSSGFRVYSYEQYF.

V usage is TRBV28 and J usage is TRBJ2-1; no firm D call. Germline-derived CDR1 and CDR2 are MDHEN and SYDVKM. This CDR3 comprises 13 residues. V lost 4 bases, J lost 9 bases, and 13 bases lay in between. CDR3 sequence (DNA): TGTGCCAGCAGTTCCCCCGGTTTTGCTGAGCAGTTCTTC. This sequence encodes CASSSPGFAEQFF.

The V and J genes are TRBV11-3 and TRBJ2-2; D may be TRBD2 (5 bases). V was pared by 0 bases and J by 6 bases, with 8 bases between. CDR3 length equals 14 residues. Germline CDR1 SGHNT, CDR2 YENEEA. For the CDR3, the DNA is TGTGCCAGCAGCTTAGATCGGGGAGCCGGGGAGCTGTTTTTT. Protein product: CASSLDRGAGELFF.

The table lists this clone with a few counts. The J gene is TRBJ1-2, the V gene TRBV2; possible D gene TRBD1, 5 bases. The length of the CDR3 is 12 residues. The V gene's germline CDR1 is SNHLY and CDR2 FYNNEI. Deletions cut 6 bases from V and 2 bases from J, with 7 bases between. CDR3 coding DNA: TGTGCCAGCAGACAGGAAAACTATGGCTACACCTTC. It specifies CASRQENYGYTF.

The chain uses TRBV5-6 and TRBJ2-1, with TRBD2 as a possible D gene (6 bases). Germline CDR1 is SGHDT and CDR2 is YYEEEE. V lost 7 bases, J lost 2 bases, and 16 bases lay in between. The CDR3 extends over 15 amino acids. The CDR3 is CASLDRENPYNEQFF. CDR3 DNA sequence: TGTGCCAGCTTGGATCGGGAGAACCCCTACAATGAGCAGTTCTTC.

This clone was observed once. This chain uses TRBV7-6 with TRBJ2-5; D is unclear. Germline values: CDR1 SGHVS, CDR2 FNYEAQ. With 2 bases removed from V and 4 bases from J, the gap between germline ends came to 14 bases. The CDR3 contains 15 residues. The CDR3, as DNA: TGTGCCAGCAGCTTAACTGGTTCGCAATTAGAGACCCAGTACTTC. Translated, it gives CASSLTGSQLETQYF.

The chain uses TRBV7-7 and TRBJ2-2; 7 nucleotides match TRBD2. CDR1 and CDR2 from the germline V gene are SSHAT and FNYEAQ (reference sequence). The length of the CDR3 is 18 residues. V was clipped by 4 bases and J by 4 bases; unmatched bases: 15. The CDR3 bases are TGTGCCAGCAGCTCTCCTGGGGGTGGCGGGGGAATCACCGGGGAGCTGTTTTTT. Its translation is CASSSPGGGGGITGELFF.

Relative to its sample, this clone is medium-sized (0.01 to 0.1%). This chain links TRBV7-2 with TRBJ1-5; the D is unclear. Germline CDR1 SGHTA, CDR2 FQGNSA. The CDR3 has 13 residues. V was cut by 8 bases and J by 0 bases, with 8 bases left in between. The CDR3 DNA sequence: TGTGCCAGCGGAGGGTATAGCAATCAGCCCCAGCATTTT. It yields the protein CASGGYSNQPQHF.

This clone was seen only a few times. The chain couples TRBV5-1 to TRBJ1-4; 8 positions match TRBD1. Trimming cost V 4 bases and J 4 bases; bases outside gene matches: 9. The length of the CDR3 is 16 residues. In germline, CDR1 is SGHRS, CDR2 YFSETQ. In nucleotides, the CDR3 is TGCGCCAGCAGCCAAAGCGCAGGGGGCTTTAATGAAAAACTGTTTTTT. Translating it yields CASSQSAGGFNEKLFF.

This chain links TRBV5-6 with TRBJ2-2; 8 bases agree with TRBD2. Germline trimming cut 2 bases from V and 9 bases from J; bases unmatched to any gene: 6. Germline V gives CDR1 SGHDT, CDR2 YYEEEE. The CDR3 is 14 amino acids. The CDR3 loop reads CASSLTGGPRELFF. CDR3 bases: TGTGCCAGCAGCTTAACGGGAGGGCCGCGGGAGCTGTTTTTT.

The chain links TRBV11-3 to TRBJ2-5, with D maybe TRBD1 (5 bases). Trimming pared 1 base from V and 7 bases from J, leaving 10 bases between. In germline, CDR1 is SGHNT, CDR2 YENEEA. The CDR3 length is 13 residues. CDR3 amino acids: CASSLGVDRTQYF. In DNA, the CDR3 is TGTGCCAGCAGCTTAGGAGTCGACAGGACCCAGTACTTC.

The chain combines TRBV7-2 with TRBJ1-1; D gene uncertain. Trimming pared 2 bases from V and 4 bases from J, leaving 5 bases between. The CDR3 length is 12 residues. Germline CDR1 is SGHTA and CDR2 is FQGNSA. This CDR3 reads CASSLMSTEAFF. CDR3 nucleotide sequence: TGTGCCAGCAGCTTAATGAGCACTGAAGCTTTCTTT.

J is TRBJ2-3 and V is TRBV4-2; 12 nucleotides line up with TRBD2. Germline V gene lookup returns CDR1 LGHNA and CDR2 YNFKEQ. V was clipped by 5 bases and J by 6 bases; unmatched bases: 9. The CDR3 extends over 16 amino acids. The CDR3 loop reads CASSARLAGDRDTQYF. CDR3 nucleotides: TGTGCCAGCAGCGCCCGACTAGCGGGGGATCGGGATACGCAGTATTTT.

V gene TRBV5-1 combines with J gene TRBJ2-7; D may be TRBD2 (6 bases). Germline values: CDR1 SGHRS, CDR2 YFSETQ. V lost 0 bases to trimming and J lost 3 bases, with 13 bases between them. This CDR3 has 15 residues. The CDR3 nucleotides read TGCGCCAGCAGCTTGGTATCTAGCGAATACTACGAGCAGTACTTC. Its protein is CASSLVSSEYYEQYF.

CDR3 sequence (DNA): TGCGCCAGCAGCGTCTTACCGGGACAAATCTACGAGCAGTACTTC. This encodes CASSVLPGQIYEQYF. The gene calls are TRBV5-1 and TRBJ2-7, with a weak D call TRBD1 (6 bases). The V and J ends lost 4 bases and 3 bases respectively, with 17 bases between them. Germline-derived CDR1 and CDR2 are SGHRS and YFSETQ. This CDR3 has 15 amino acids.

The chain's CDR3 is CASSVATDSEAFF. The CDR3 DNA sequence: TGTGCCAGCAGCGTAGCGACAGACAGTGAAGCTTTCTTT. The chain couples TRBV9 to TRBJ1-1; D perhaps matches TRBD1 (5 bases). Germline CDR1 is SGDLS and CDR2 is YYNGEE. The CDR3 runs 13 residues. Deletions cut 0 bases from V and 7 bases from J, with 10 bases between.

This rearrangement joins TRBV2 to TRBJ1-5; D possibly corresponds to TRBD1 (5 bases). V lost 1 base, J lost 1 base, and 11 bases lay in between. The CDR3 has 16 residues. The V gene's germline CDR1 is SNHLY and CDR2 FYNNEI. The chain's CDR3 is CASSEDTRVSNQPQHF. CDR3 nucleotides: TGTGCCAGCAGTGAAGACACCAGGGTCAGCAATCAGCCCCAGCATTTT. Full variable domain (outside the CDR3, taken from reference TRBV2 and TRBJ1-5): EPEVTQTPSHQVTQMGQEVILRCVPISNHLYFYWYRQILGQKVEFLVSFYNNEISEKSEIFDDQFSVERPDGSNFTLKIRSTKLEDSAMYFCASSEDTRVSNQPQHFGDGTRLSIL.

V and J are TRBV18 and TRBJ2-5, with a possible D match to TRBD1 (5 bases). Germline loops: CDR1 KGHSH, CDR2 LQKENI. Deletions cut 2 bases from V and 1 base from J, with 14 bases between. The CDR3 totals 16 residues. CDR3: CASSPLGASPQETQYF. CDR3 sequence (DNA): TGTGCCAGCTCACCATTAGGGGCCTCCCCCCAAGAGACCCAGTACTTC.

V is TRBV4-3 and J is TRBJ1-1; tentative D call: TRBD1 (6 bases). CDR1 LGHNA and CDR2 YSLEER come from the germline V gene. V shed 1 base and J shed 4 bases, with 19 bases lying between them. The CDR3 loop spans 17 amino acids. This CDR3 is CASSQGPGEIWGTEAFF. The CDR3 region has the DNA TGCGCCAGCAGCCAAGGCCCAGGGGAGATCTGGGGCACTGAAGCTTTCTTT.

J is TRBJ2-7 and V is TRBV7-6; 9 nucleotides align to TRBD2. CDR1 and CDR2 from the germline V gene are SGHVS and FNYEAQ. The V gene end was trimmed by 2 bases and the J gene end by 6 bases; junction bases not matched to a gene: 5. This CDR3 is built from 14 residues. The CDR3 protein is CASSLRLAGSEQYF. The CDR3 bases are TGTGCCAGCAGCTTACGCCTAGCGGGGAGCGAGCAGTACTTC.

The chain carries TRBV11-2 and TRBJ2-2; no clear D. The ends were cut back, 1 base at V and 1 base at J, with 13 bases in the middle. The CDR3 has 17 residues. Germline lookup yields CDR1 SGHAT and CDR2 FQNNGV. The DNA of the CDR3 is TGTGCCAGCAGCTTAGCTTTCAGGATGAGGAACACCGGGGAGCTGTTTTTT. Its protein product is CASSLAFRMRNTGELFF.

CDR3: CASSLARSWQPQHF. The DNA for the CDR3 is TGTGCCAGCTCACTCGCGAGATCTTGGCAGCCCCAGCATTTT. The chain recombines TRBV18 with TRBJ1-5; D gene unclear. CDR3 length equals 14 residues. The V end lost 4 bases, the J end lost 7 bases, and 14 bases lay between the germline ends. Looked up from germline, CDR1 is KGHSH and CDR2 is LQKENI.

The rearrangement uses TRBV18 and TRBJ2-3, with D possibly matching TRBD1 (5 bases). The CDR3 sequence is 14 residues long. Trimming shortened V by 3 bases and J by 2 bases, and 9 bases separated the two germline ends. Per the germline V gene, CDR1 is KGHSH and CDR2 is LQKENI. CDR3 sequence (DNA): TGTGCCAGCTCACCCTCGGACACCACAGATACGCAGTATTTT. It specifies CASSPSDTTDTQYF.

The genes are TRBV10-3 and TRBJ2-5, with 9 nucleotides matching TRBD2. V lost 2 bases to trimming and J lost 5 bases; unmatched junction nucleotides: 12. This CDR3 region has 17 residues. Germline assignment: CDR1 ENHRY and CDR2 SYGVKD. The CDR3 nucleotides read TGTGCCATCAGTGAGGGGGTAGCGGGAGAAGAAGGGGAGACCCAGTACTTC. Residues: CAISEGVAGEEGETQYF.

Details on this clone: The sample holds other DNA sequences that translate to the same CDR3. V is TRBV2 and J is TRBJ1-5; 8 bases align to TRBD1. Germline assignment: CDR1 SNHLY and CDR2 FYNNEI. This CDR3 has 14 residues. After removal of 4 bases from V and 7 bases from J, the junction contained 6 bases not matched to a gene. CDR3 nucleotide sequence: TGTGCCAGCAGTGGTCAGGGGGCGAAGCAGCCCCAGCATTTT. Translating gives CASSGQGAKQPQHF. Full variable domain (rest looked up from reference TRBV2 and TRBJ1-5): EPEVTQTPSHQVTQMGQEVILRCVPISNHLYFYWYRQILGQKVEFLVSFYNNEISEKSEIFDDQFSVERPDGSNFTLKIRSTKLEDSAMYFCASSGQGAKQPQHFGDGTRLSIL.

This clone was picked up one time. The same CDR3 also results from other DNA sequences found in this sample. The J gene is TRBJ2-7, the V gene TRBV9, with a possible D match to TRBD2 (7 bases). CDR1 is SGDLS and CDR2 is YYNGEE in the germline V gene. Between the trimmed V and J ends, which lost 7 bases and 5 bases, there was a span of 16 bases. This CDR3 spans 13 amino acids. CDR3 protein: CASGGTGGHEQYF. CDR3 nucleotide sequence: TGTGCCAGCGGGGGGACCGGGGGGCACGAGCAGTACTTC.

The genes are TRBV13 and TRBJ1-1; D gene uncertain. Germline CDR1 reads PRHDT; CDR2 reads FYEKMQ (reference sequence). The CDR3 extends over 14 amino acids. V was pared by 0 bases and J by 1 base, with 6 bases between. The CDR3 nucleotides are TGTGCCAGCAGCTTAGGGTATCCGAACACTGAAGCTTTCTTT. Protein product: CASSLGYPNTEAFF.